The 27 T cell receptor beta chains in this list originate from one sample, sequenced in a study of OX40 agonist ivuxolimab in advanced cancers. The data were produced by immunoSEQ multiplex PCR, yet TCRdb's version contains in-frame clones alone and is incomplete. This sample has around 15,000 clones, with roughly 65% found just once. The starting material was CD4+ or CD8+ T cells sorted from blood, obtained in a trial of the OX40 agonist ivuxolimab. Receptors originate from an adult with an advanced solid tumor such as melanoma, head and neck, liver or kidney cancer.

CDR3 nucleotides: TGTGCCACGGGACTAGCGGGACCCTCCGAGCAGTACTTC. It encodes CATGLAGPSEQYF. The chain couples TRBV6-1 to TRBJ2-7; 13 bases are a match to TRBD2. J lost 6 bases, V lost 10 bases, and 6 bases had no gene match. The CDR3 length is 13 residues. Germline values: CDR1 MNHNS, CDR2 SASEGT.

The V call is TRBV6-6, the J call TRBJ2-7; 11 positions agree with TRBD2. The CDR3 contains 16 residues. Germline trimming cut 4 bases from V and 3 bases from J; bases unmatched to any gene: 8. Germline loops: CDR1 MNHNY, CDR2 SVGAGI (reference sequence). CDR3 coding DNA: TGTGCCAGCAGTTCCCCGGGACTAGCGGTAAACTACGAGCAGTACTTC. It codes for CASSSPGLAVNYEQYF.

V is TRBV2 and J is TRBJ1-1, with TRBD1 matching over 11 bases. V lost 6 bases and J lost 5; bases outside the gene matches: 5. There are 14 residues in the CDR3. The germline CDR1 and CDR2 sequences are SNHLY and FYNNEI. This CDR3 is CASRWDRGVTEAFF. The CDR3 coding sequence is TGTGCCAGCAGGTGGGACAGGGGGGTTACTGAAGCTTTCTTT.

The genes are TRBV19 and TRBJ1-2; unclear D gene. V was shortened by 3 bases and J by 3 bases, with 8 bases between the two germline ends. The germline gives CDR1 LNHDA, CDR2 SQIVND (reference sequence). This CDR3 region has 13 residues. The CDR3 region is CASSIAGYYGYTF. As DNA, the CDR3 is TGTGCCAGTAGTATCGCCGGATACTATGGCTACACCTTC. Based on the CDR3 plus reference TRBV19 and TRBJ1-2, the full variable domain is DGGITQSPKYLFRKEGQNVTLSCEQNLNHDAMYWYRQDPGQGLRLIYYSQIVNDFQKGDIAEGYSVSREKKESFPLTVTSAQKNPTAFYLCASSIAGYYGYTFGSGTRLTVV.

The CDR3: CASSGRVSYEQYF. For the CDR3, the DNA is TGTGCCAGCAGCGGGAGAGTCTCCTACGAGCAGTACTTC. The chain combines TRBV28 with TRBJ2-7, with a weak D call TRBD2 (6 bases). The germline V gene encodes CDR1 MDHEN and CDR2 SYDVKM. V was shortened by 6 bases and J by 0 bases, with 9 bases between the two germline ends. The CDR3 is made up of 13 amino acids.

This chain joins TRBV30 and TRBJ2-7; 9 nucleotides agree with TRBD2. The CDR3 sequence is 15 residues long. V gave up 3 bases and J gave up 2 bases; unmatched junction bases: 8. Germline V gene lookup returns CDR1 GTSNPN and CDR2 SVGIG (reference sequence). The CDR3 nucleotides are TGTGCCTGGAGGGGCGGGCTAGCGGGAACCTACGAGCAGTACTTC. The encoded protein is CAWRGGLAGTYEQYF. Full variable domain (missing parts from reference TRBV30 and TRBJ2-7): SQTIHQWPATLVQPVGSPLSLECTVEGTSNPNLYWYRQAAGRGLQLLFYSVGIGQISSEVPQNLSASRPQDRQFILSSKKLLLSDSGFYLCAWRGGLAGTYEQYFGPGTRLTVT.

The rearrangement links TRBV5-1 to TRBJ2-1; 7 positions match TRBD2. Losses at the gene ends were 4 bases for V and 4 bases for J; bases not matched to a gene: 11. The CDR3 is 16 amino acids. Germline CDR1 and CDR2: SGHRS and YFSETQ. Written as DNA, the CDR3 is TGCGCCAGCAGCGAAAAGCCGGGACTAACATACAATGAGCAGTTCTTC. Encoded protein: CASSEKPGLTYNEQFF.

J is TRBJ2-7 and V is TRBV19; TRBD2 aligns across 10 bases. Trimming took 3 bases from V and 4 from J; bases not matched to a gene: 3. From germline, CDR1 is LNHDA and CDR2 SQIVND (reference sequence). The CDR3 spans 14 residues. The CDR3 DNA is TGTGCCAGTAGTATCAGCGGGAGGGTTTACGAGCAGTACTTC. Its protein is CASSISGRVYEQYF.

The chain joins TRBV5-1 to TRBJ1-1; no clear D gene. Trimming stripped 0 bases from V and 5 bases from J, with 11 bases between. Germline CDR1 is SGHRS and CDR2 is YFSETQ. The CDR3 has 14 residues. CDR3 coding DNA: TGCGCCAGCAGCTTGGCCCCGGGCTATACTGAAGCTTTCTTT. Its translation is CASSLAPGYTEAFF.

The chain couples TRBV5-1 to TRBJ2-7, with a weak D call TRBD2 (5 bases). V was clipped by 4 bases and J by 1 base, with 15 bases between them. Germline values: CDR1 SGHRS, CDR2 YFSETQ. The CDR3 contains 15 residues. The CDR3 DNA reads TGCGCCAGCAGCCCGGAAAGCAGGAGGTCCTACGAGCAGTACTTC. This translates into CASSPESRRSYEQYF.

The rearrangement links TRBV4-1 to TRBJ1-5; 9 nucleotides agree with TRBD1. The CDR3 is made up of 17 amino acids. The germline V gene encodes CDR1 MGHRA and CDR2 YSYEKL. Trimming removed 1 base from V and 7 bases from J; junction bases left unmatched: 11. For the CDR3, the DNA is TGCGCCAGCAGCCAAGTGTATGGAACAGGGGGCCAACAGCCCCAGCATTTT. It codes for CASSQVYGTGGQQPQHF.

Concerning this clone itself: One end of the junction is discordant with germline, which a read error may explain. The chain has TRBV14 and TRBJ2-7; TRBD1 aligns across 9 bases. The CDR3 has 15 residues. Germline values: CDR1 SGHDN, CDR2 FVKESK. The CDR3 loop reads CAGSFGQGQFYEQYF. The CDR3 DNA reads TGTGCCGGCAGCTTTGGACAGGGGCAATTTTACGAGCAGTACTTC.

This clone occurred many times. In DNA form, the CDR3 reads TGTGCCAGCAGCTTAGAGCCGACAGGGATAAATTATGGCTACACCTTC. It specifies CASSLEPTGINYGYTF. V usage is TRBV11-3 and J usage is TRBJ1-2, with 7 bases lining up with TRBD1. This CDR3 spans 16 amino acids. The germline CDR1 and CDR2 sequences are SGHNT and YENEEA. V lost 0 bases and J lost 5; bases outside the gene matches: 9.

The gene calls are TRBV7-9 and TRBJ2-7; TRBD2 aligns across 8 bases. CDR1 SEHNR and CDR2 FQNEAQ come from the germline V gene (reference sequence). J was trimmed by 3 bases and V by 1 base; bases with no gene match: 8. The CDR3 has 16 amino acids. CDR3 bases: TGTGCCAGCAGCTTAGGATCAGGGACTAGAATCTACGAGCAGTACTTC. This codes for CASSLGSGTRIYEQYF.

The sample holds a few counts of this clone. The chain couples TRBV7-6 to TRBJ2-7; a possible D gene is TRBD2 (6 bases). The CDR3 extends over 16 amino acids. From germline, CDR1 is SGHVS and CDR2 FNYEAQ. Trimming removed 1 base from V and 3 bases from J, with 16 bases in between. The CDR3 sequence: CASSLGGSGGIYEQYF. CDR3 bases: TGTGCCAGCAGCTTAGGGGGTAGCGGAGGAATCTACGAGCAGTACTTC.

The chain carries TRBV15 and TRBJ2-7; D remains unclear. The germline V gene encodes CDR1 LNHNV and CDR2 YYDKDF (reference sequence). The germline V and J ends were trimmed by 5 bases and 4 bases, with 18 bases remaining between them. The CDR3 length is 15 residues. CDR3 in DNA: TGTGCCACCAGCGGAACAAGGCAGTTTTATTACGAGCAGTACTTC. Amino acid sequence: CATSGTRQFYYEQYF.

This rearrangement joins TRBV5-1 to TRBJ1-2; D is possibly TRBD1 (6 bases). The CDR3 length is 17 residues. With 0 bases removed from V and 8 bases from J, the gap between germline ends came to 23 bases. Germline CDR1 and CDR2: SGHRS and YFSETQ. CDR3: CASSLEGGLAAVDGYTF. The DNA for the CDR3 is TGCGCCAGCAGCTTGGAAGGGGGTTTGGCGGCTGTCGACGGCTACACCTTC.

J is TRBJ2-5 and V is TRBV7-9; 7 bases map to TRBD2. Trimming cost V 3 bases and J 4 bases; bases outside gene matches: 8. The length of the CDR3 is 15 residues. Germline assignment: CDR1 SEHNR and CDR2 FQNEAQ (reference sequence). In nucleotides, the CDR3 is TGTGCCAGCAGCTTCGCGGGAGCCCGAGGAGAGACCCAGTACTTC. As protein: CASSFAGARGETQYF.

The chain has TRBV5-1 and TRBJ1-2; tentatively, D is TRBD1 (6 bases). This CDR3 is 14 amino acids long. Germline V gene sequence: CDR1 SGHRS, CDR2 YFSETQ. Between the trimmed V and J ends, which lost 1 base and 8 bases, there was a span of 15 bases. The chain's CDR3 is CASSLRDIYSGYTF. As DNA, the CDR3 is TGCGCCAGCAGCTTGCGGGACATCTACTCGGGCTACACCTTC.

This clone was seen a handful of times. V gene TRBV12-5 combines with J gene TRBJ2-5; 10 nucleotides match TRBD2. CDR1 is LGHNT and CDR2 is FRNRAP in the germline V gene. V gave up 2 bases and J gave up 5 bases; unmatched junction bases: 5. This CDR3 comprises 15 residues. In nucleotides, the CDR3 is TGTGCTAGTGGTTTGACTAGCGGGAATCCGGAGACCCAGTACTTC. Encoded protein: CASGLTSGNPETQYF. The variable domain in full, completed from reference TRBV12-5 and TRBJ2-5, reads DARVTQTPRHKVTEMGQEVTMRCQPILGHNTVFWYRQTMMQGLELLAYFRNRAPLDDSGMPKDRFSAEMPDATLATLKIQPSEPRDSAVYFCASGLTSGNPETQYFGPGTRLLVL.

This clone came up a few times. This chain links TRBV19 with TRBJ2-5; 11 nucleotides line up with TRBD2. Germline-derived CDR1 and CDR2 are LNHDA and SQIVND (reference sequence). This CDR3 has 15 amino acids. Trimming removed 5 bases from V and 2 bases from J; junction bases left unmatched: 4. The chain's CDR3 is CASSEGLAAQETQYF. Here the CDR3 DNA reads TGTGCCAGTAGTGAGGGACTAGCGGCACAAGAGACCCAGTACTTC.

By proportion, this clone is large. This sequence joins TRBV10-1 and TRBJ2-7, with TRBD2 as a possible D gene (6 bases). This CDR3 has 14 residues. Per the germline V gene, CDR1 is WNHNN and CDR2 is SYGVQD (reference sequence). Trimming stripped 0 bases from V and 5 bases from J, with 11 bases between. CDR3: CASSESGSGDEQYF. CDR3 nucleotides: TGCGCCAGCAGTGAGTCGGGTAGCGGAGACGAGCAGTACTTC.

This chain joins TRBV2 and TRBJ2-7; unclear D gene. Germline-derived CDR1 and CDR2 are SNHLY and FYNNEI. Trimming removed 7 bases from V and 0 bases from J, with 10 bases in between. This CDR3 has 13 residues. The CDR3 is CASKGVSSYEQYF. The CDR3 coding sequence is TGTGCCAGCAAGGGTGTGAGCTCCTACGAGCAGTACTTC.

This clone rates as medium-sized. The chain carries TRBV11-3 and TRBJ2-3; no clear D gene. The V end lost 3 bases, the J end lost 1 base, and 5 bases lay between the germline ends. From germline, CDR1 is SGHNT and CDR2 YENEEA. The CDR3 contains 13 residues. The CDR3 DNA sequence: TGTGCCAGCAGCTTGTACCGCACAGATACGCAGTATTTT. Translating it yields CASSLYRTDTQYF.

This sequence joins TRBV6-1 and TRBJ2-1; D assignment may be TRBD1 or TRBD2 (6 bases each). Germline-derived CDR1 and CDR2 are MNHNS and SASEGT. The CDR3 has 15 residues. Trimming stripped 1 base from V and 14 bases from J, with 21 bases between. The chain's CDR3 is CASSEVGASASTEFF. The DNA for the CDR3 is TGTGCCAGCAGTGAAGTGGGGGCTAGCGCCTCAACGGAGTTCTTC.

The rearrangement joins TRBV7-9 to TRBJ2-3; D unresolved. V was pared by 1 base and J by 0 bases, with 8 bases between. Germline V gene lookup returns CDR1 SEHNR and CDR2 FQNEAQ (reference sequence). CDR3 length equals 15 residues. The CDR3 loop is CASSLGYGSTDTQYF. DNA for the CDR3: TGTGCCAGCAGCTTAGGCTACGGTAGCACAGATACGCAGTATTTT.

This clone is categorized as medium-sized. The chain links TRBV29-1 to TRBJ2-7; D perhaps matches TRBD1 (6 bases). The CDR3 is made up of 15 amino acids. Trimming shortened V by 0 bases and J by 1 base, and 13 bases separated the two germline ends. Germline lookup yields CDR1 SQVTM and CDR2 ANQGSEA. The CDR3: CSVEDLTGPSYEQYF. DNA for the CDR3: TGCAGCGTTGAAGACTTGACAGGACCATCCTACGAGCAGTACTTC.